These T cell receptor beta chains were read from a single sample in a study of T cell responses to AZD1222 COVID-19 vaccine. The table came from immunoSEQ multiplex PCR; TCRdb's copy has only in-frame clones and leaves some out. The sample has some 140,000 clones; under 95% are singletons. The sequencing here drew on peripheral blood, taken on day 0 of AZD1222 vaccination. These receptor sequences come from an adult in good health. CDR3s include the opening cysteine and the closing phenylalanine or tryptophan. D genes are given only for firm matches. Not all rows give a size; the values are once, few, many and, for expanded clones, a class.

J: TRBJ2-7; V: TRBV28; size: .; D: .; DNA: TGTGCCAGCAGTAAACGCGGGCCCCAGAACTACGAGCAGTACTTC; CDR3: CASSKRGPQNYEQYF
J: TRBJ1-5; V: TRBV6-6; size: once; D: .; DNA: TGTGCCAGCAGTTACTCGCGCGATCAGCCCCAGCATTTT; CDR3: CASSYSRDQPQHF
J: TRBJ2-1; V: TRBV2; size: once; D: .; DNA: TGTGCCAGCAGTGAATGGGGGGGGCATGAGCAGTTCTTC; CDR3: CASSEWGGHEQFF
J: TRBJ2-3; V: TRBV9; size: .; D: .; DNA: TGTGCCAGCAGTTTCACTAGTGCCAATACGCAGTATTTT; CDR3: CASSFTSANTQYF
J: TRBJ1-4; V: TRBV20-1; size: .; D: .; DNA: TGCAGTGCTAGTCACAGCAGAAATGAAAAACTGTTTTTT; CDR3: CSASHSRNEKLFF
J: TRBJ2-1; V: TRBV3-1/TRBV3-2; size: .; D: TRBD1; DNA: TGTGCCAGCAGCCAAGAATCTAATTTCAGGGGACAGCAATACAATGAGCAGTTCTTC; CDR3: CASSQESNFRGQQYNEQFF
J: TRBJ2-2; V: TRBV3-1/TRBV3-2; size: .; D: .; DNA: TGTGCCAGCAGCCTCCCCCGGGCCGCGAGTAACACCGGGGAGCTGTTTTTT; CDR3: CASSLPRAASNTGELFF
J: TRBJ2-1; V: TRBV3-1/TRBV3-2; size: .; D: TRBD2; DNA: TGTGCCAGCAGCCAAGCGGCTAGCGGGAGCTTTCTACGAGGTGAGCAGTTCTTC; CDR3: CASSQAASGSFLRGEQFF
J: TRBJ1-1; V: TRBV18; size: .; D: .; DNA: TGTGCCAGCTCCCCCGGACACCTGAACACTGAAGCTTTCTTT; CDR3: CASSPGHLNTEAFF
J: TRBJ2-2; V: TRBV19; size: .; D: TRBD2; DNA: TGTGCCAGTAGCCAACTAGCGGGATCCGGGGAGCTGTTTTTT; CDR3: CASSQLAGSGELFF
J: TRBJ1-1; V: TRBV5-1; size: .; D: TRBD1; DNA: TGCGCCAGCAGCGGGGGACAGGGGAAGACTGAAGCTTTCTTT; CDR3: CASSGGQGKTEAFF
J: TRBJ1-1; V: TRBV14; size: .; D: .; DNA: TGTGCCAGCAGCCAAGTAGGGGGGAACACTGAAGCTTTCTTT; CDR3: CASSQVGGNTEAFF
J: TRBJ1-2; V: TRBV7-2; size: .; D: TRBD1; DNA: TGTGCCAGCAGCTTGGACTTATGGGACAGGGATGATGGCTACACCTTC; CDR3: CASSLDLWDRDDGYTF
J: TRBJ1-1; V: TRBV28; size: .; D: .; DNA: TGTGCCAGCAGGCTAAGGATACGGACTGAAGCTTTCTTT; CDR3: CASRLRIRTEAFF
J: TRBJ1-2; V: TRBV7-8; size: once; D: .; DNA: TGTGCCAGCAGCTTAGATCCCGGCGGCTATGGCTACACCTTC; CDR3: CASSLDPGGYGYTF
J: TRBJ1-6; V: TRBV30; size: .; D: TRBD1; DNA: TGTGCCTGGAGTCGGACAGGTGGAATGGGAAGTAGGGGTTCACCCCTCCACTTT; CDR3: CAWSRTGGMGSRGSPLHF
J: TRBJ2-7; V: TRBV4-1; size: .; D: .; DNA: TGCGCCAGCAGCCAACAAACCCAGTCTATATTAACCTACGAGCAGTACTTC; CDR3: CASSQQTQSILTYEQYF
J: TRBJ2-2; V: TRBV30; size: .; D: .; DNA: TGTGCCTGGGGCAGACAGGTCATGGAGCTGTTTTTT; CDR3: CAWGRQVMELFF
J: TRBJ1-3; V: TRBV5-6; size: once; D: .; DNA: TGTGCCAGCAGCTTGGAAGGAATCGTCGCGAGCACCATATATTTT; CDR3: CASSLEGIVASTIYF
J: TRBJ1-2; V: TRBV3-1/TRBV3-2; size: .; D: TRBD1; DNA: TGTGCCAGCAGCCGACAGGGGGCAAGGGGCTACACCTTC; CDR3: CASSRQGARGYTF
J: TRBJ1-1; V: TRBV7-3; size: .; D: .; DNA: TGTGCCAGCAGCCCCGCGGGGGTTATCCCTGCTGAAGCTTTCTTT; CDR3: CASSPAGVIPAEAFF
J: TRBJ2-7; V: TRBV19; size: .; D: TRBD2; DNA: TGTGCCAGTAGTACCTCCGGGACTAGCGGGAGCTCCTACGAGCAGTACTTC; CDR3: CASSTSGTSGSSYEQYF
J: TRBJ1-5; V: TRBV28; size: .; D: .; DNA: TGTGCCAGCAGGACGTGGTCAAATACTTATAGCAATCAGCCCCAGCATTTT; CDR3: CASRTWSNTYSNQPQHF
J: TRBJ2-1; V: TRBV19; size: few; D: TRBD2; DNA: TGTGCCAGTAGTAAAGGGGCGGGAGGTGAGCAGTTCTTC; CDR3: CASSKGAGGEQFF
J: TRBJ1-5; V: TRBV3-1/TRBV3-2; size: .; D: .; DNA: TGTGCCAGCAGCGCCCGACAGAACCTACAGCCCCAGCATTTT; CDR3: CASSARQNLQPQHF
J: TRBJ2-1; V: TRBV12-3/TRBV12-4; size: once; D: .; DNA: TGTGCCAGCACCATTCTGTCTTTCGACGAGCAGTTCTTC; CDR3: CASTILSFDEQFF
J: TRBJ1-5; V: TRBV4-3; size: .; D: TRBD1; DNA: TGCGCCAGCAGCCAAGGAACTCAGCGCGGGACAGGGAACAATCAGCCCCAGCATTTT; CDR3: CASSQGTQRGTGNNQPQHF
J: TRBJ1-5; V: TRBV30; size: .; D: TRBD1; DNA: TGTGCCTGGAGCGACAGGGGTAATCAGCCCCAGCATTTT; CDR3: CAWSDRGNQPQHF
J: TRBJ2-1; V: TRBV3-1/TRBV3-2; size: .; D: TRBD2; DNA: TGTGCCAGCAGACTAGCGGGAGGGATACAGTTCTTC; CDR3: CASRLAGGIQFF
J: TRBJ1-2; V: TRBV10-3; size: few; D: .; DNA: TGTGCCATCAGTGAGTCGAGAGGGGGTATTTGGATTGGCTATGGCTACACCTTC; CDR3: CAISESRGGIWIGYGYTF
J: TRBJ1-1; V: TRBV19; size: .; D: .; DNA: TGTGCCAGTAGTATTGGGCGGACTTATAACACTGAAGCTTTCTTT; CDR3: CASSIGRTYNTEAFF
J: TRBJ2-1; V: TRBV4-3; size: .; D: TRBD2; DNA: TGCGCCAGCAGCGCGGGAGAAGGGACCTACAATGAGCAGTTCTTC; CDR3: CASSAGEGTYNEQFF
J: TRBJ2-7; V: TRBV3-1/TRBV3-2; size: few; D: TRBD2; DNA: TGTGCCAGCAGCCAAGTTCCAAGCGGGAGCTCCTACGAGCAGTACTTC; CDR3: CASSQVPSGSSYEQYF
J: TRBJ2-7; V: TRBV30; size: .; D: TRBD1; DNA: TGTGCCTGGAGAGCCGGGACAGGGGTCTCCTACGAGCAGTACTTC; CDR3: CAWRAGTGVSYEQYF
J: TRBJ1-3; V: TRBV18; size: once; D: .; DNA: TGTGCCAGCTCACCACCTTTCTCAAGCTCTGGAAACACCATATATTTT; CDR3: CASSPPFSSSGNTIYF
J: TRBJ1-2; V: TRBV11-1; size: .; D: .; DNA: TGTGCCAGCAGCTTAAATTCCGGGTCCTATGGCTACACCTTC; CDR3: CASSLNSGSYGYTF
J: TRBJ2-7; V: TRBV30; size: once; D: .; DNA: TGTGCTCGGGCGGTGGGAGTCCCACCCTACGAGCAGTACTTC; CDR3: CARAVGVPPYEQYF
J: TRBJ1-1; V: TRBV20-1; size: .; D: .; DNA: TGCAGTGCTACAGGGAACACTGAAGCTTTCTTT; CDR3: CSATGNTEAFF
J: TRBJ1-5; V: TRBV18; size: .; D: TRBD1; DNA: TGTGCCAGCTCGCCGAGAGGGACAGAGAGCAATCAGCCCCAGCATTTT; CDR3: CASSPRGTESNQPQHF
J: TRBJ1-1; V: TRBV5-1; size: .; D: .; DNA: TGCGCCAGCAGCTTGGCAATCGGGAGGAGGGGGACATCTGAAGCTTTCTTT; CDR3: CASSLAIGRRGTSEAFF
J: TRBJ1-6; V: TRBV3-1/TRBV3-2; size: .; D: TRBD1; DNA: TGTGCCAGCAGCCAGGGACAGGGGGCTTGGAATTCACCCCTCCACTTT; CDR3: CASSQGQGAWNSPLHF
J: TRBJ1-5; V: TRBV19; size: .; D: .; DNA: TGTGCCAGTAGTATCTTAGGCCCAAGCAATCAGCCCCAGCATTTT; CDR3: CASSILGPSNQPQHF
J: TRBJ1-2; V: TRBV24-1; size: .; D: .; DNA: TGTGCCACCAGTGAGGGGGTGACGGGCACTAACTATGGCTACACCTTC; CDR3: CATSEGVTGTNYGYTF
J: TRBJ2-3; V: TRBV6-2/TRBV6-3; size: .; D: .; DNA: TGTGCCAGCAGTTACTCGGGAGCGGCAGATACGCAGTATTTT; CDR3: CASSYSGAADTQYF
J: TRBJ1-1; V: TRBV6-5; size: .; D: .; DNA: TGTGCCAGCAAAAGGGCAGCGACGACGAACACTGAAGCTTTCTTT; CDR3: CASKRAATTNTEAFF
J: TRBJ1-3; V: TRBV7-2; size: .; D: .; DNA: TGTGCCAGCACGGAGGACCCCGGACAAGGAAACACCATATATTTT; CDR3: CASTEDPGQGNTIYF
J: TRBJ1-2; V: TRBV6-2/TRBV6-3; size: .; D: TRBD1; DNA: TGTGCCAGCAGTTCCGGGACAGGGTTGTACTATGGCTACACCTTC; CDR3: CASSSGTGLYYGYTF
J: TRBJ1-3; V: TRBV6-6; size: .; D: .; DNA: TGTGCCAGCAGTTACCAGGGATCTGGAAACACCATATATTTT; CDR3: CASSYQGSGNTIYF
J: TRBJ1-5; V: TRBV21-1; size: .; D: .; DNA: TGTGCCAGCAGCAAAGAGGGTGGACAGCCCCAGCATTTT; CDR3: CASSKEGGQPQHF
J: TRBJ1-1; V: TRBV7-9; size: .; D: TRBD1; DNA: TGTGCCAGCAGCTTAGTGGGGTGGACAGGGAACCCTGAAGCTTTCTTT; CDR3: CASSLVGWTGNPEAFF
J: TRBJ2-1; V: TRBV10-1; size: .; D: .; DNA: TGCGCCAGCACTAAGAATTTAATTAACAGGGAAAGGGTTGACAATGAGCAGTTCTTC; CDR3: CASTKNLINRERVDNEQFF
J: TRBJ1-1; V: TRBV27; size: .; D: .; DNA: TGTGCCAGCACCCTGCGGCAGGGGCGGACTGAAGCTTTCTTT; CDR3: CASTLRQGRTEAFF
J: TRBJ2-7; V: TRBV28; size: .; D: .; DNA: TGTGCCAGCAGTTTTAGCGGACAGGATCTCTCCTACGAGCAGTACTTC; CDR3: CASSFSGQDLSYEQYF
J: TRBJ2-7; V: TRBV7-8; size: few; D: TRBD2; DNA: TGTGCCAGCAGCTTTAGACTAGCGGGACCCCACGAGCAGTACTTC; CDR3: CASSFRLAGPHEQYF